A selection of T cell receptor beta chains follows, all from one sample in a study of blood T cell repertoires in COVID-19. Clones were sequenced by immunoSEQ multiplex PCR, and TCRdb holds only the in-frame ones, with some missing. The data show about 160,000 clones, under 90% seen once. Sequencing input: PBMCs or T cells enriched from blood (not recorded which). The origin of the receptors is a woman aged 55-69 years who had recovered from COVID-19. CDR3s include the opening cysteine and the closing phenylalanine or tryptophan. A D gene is named only where the DNA matches it firmly. Expanded clones get a size class; other rows say once, few or many, or leave the size out.

clone_size	d_call	j_call	v_call	cdr3_length	cdr3_aa	cdr3_nt
-	-	TRBJ1-5	TRBV10-2	13	CASSGQTRQPQHF	TGCGCCAGCAGTGGACAAACCAGACAGCCCCAGCATTTT
-	TRBD1	TRBJ1-1	TRBV30	13	CAWKGQPLSEAFF	TGTGCCTGGAAGGGACAGCCATTGTCTGAAGCTTTCTTT
once	-	TRBJ1-1	TRBV5-1	15	CASSLDIQANTEAFF	TGCGCCAGCAGCTTGGACATTCAGGCGAACACTGAAGCTTTCTTT
once	TRBD1	TRBJ1-2	TRBV11-2	16	CASSGYGDRASYGYTF	TGTGCCAGCAGCGGTTACGGGGACAGGGCGAGCTATGGCTACACCTTC
-	TRBD1	TRBJ1-2	TRBV18	13	CASSPGQGYGYTF	TGTGCCAGCTCACCGGGACAGGGTTATGGCTACACCTTC
few	-	TRBJ1-1	TRBV30	14	CAWSREGSNTEAFF	TGTGCCTGGAGTAGGGAGGGATCGAACACTGAAGCTTTCTTT
-	TRBD2	TRBJ2-5	TRBV12-3/TRBV12-4	12	CASTRLAETQYF	TGTGCCAGCACCAGACTAGCTGAGACCCAGTACTTC
-	TRBD1	TRBJ1-5	TRBV2	14	CASSLQGINQPQHF	TGTGCCAGCAGTCTACAGGGGATAAATCAGCCCCAGCATTTT
-	-	TRBJ1-3	TRBV6-5	13	CASSSRGGNTIYF	TGTGCCAGCAGTTCGCGGGGTGGAAACACCATATATTTT
-	-	TRBJ1-1	TRBV5-6	15	CASSLVWQSNTEAFF	TGTGCCAGCAGCTTGGTCTGGCAGTCTAACACTGAAGCTTTCTTT
-	TRBD1	TRBJ2-1	TRBV24-1	14	CATSDRTGPNEQFF	TGTGCCACCAGTGACCGGACAGGACCCAATGAGCAGTTCTTC
-	-	TRBJ2-5	TRBV5-4	16	CASSGGTQGPGETQYF	TGTGCCAGCAGCGGGGGGACGCAGGGTCCTGGGGAGACCCAGTACTTC
-	TRBD1	TRBJ1-3	TRBV12-3/TRBV12-4	12	CATAGQGNTIYF	TGTGCCACCGCGGGACAGGGAAACACCATATATTTT
once	TRBD1	TRBJ1-3	TRBV5-1	13	CASSSDRVDTIYF	TGCGCCAGCAGCTCGGACAGGGTTGACACCATATATTTT
-	-	TRBJ1-1	TRBV18	13	CASSAGLGTEAFF	TGTGCCAGCTCAGCAGGGTTGGGCACTGAAGCTTTCTTT
-	-	TRBJ2-4	TRBV5-1	15	CASSLGDIAKNIQYF	TGCGCCAGCAGCTTGGGAGACATAGCCAAAAACATTCAGTACTTC
-	TRBD1	TRBJ1-5	TRBV2	14	CASSRGTGNQPQHF	TGTGCCAGCAGCCGCGGGACAGGGAATCAGCCCCAGCATTTT
-	-	TRBJ1-4	TRBV12-3/TRBV12-4	13	CASRRSAGEKLFF	TGTGCCAGTAGGAGGTCCGCGGGGGAAAAACTGTTTTTT
-	-	TRBJ1-5	TRBV4-1	16	CASSQEGAGGNQPQHF	TGCGCCAGCAGCCAAGAGGGGGCGGGAGGCAATCAGCCCCAGCATTTT
-	-	TRBJ1-4	TRBV18	12	CASSRDSWELFF	TGTGCCAGCTCACGAGACAGTTGGGAACTGTTTTTT
-	-	TRBJ1-5	TRBV20-1	14	CSASRSGSWQPQHF	TGCAGTGCTAGTCGGTCGGGTAGTTGGCAGCCCCAGCATTTT
-	TRBD1	TRBJ1-2	TRBV2	19	CASIRDRSILGVANYGYTF	TGTGCCAGCATCCGGGACAGGTCAATCCTGGGGGTAGCTAACTATGGCTACACCTTC
-	TRBD2	TRBJ2-2	TRBV12-5	16	CASGSGKLALDGELFF	TGTGCTAGTGGTTCGGGAAAACTAGCGTTGGACGGGGAGCTGTTTTTT